What follows are 15 T cell receptor beta chains derived from one specimen sequenced in a study of vaccination and CD4 T cells after COVID-19 (dated by TCRdb to between 2021 and 2024). The library relied on PCR. Sequenced on an Illumina iSeq 100. DNA from cultured CD4+ T cells underwent TCR sequencing with the Oncomine TCR Beta short-read assay at the Johns Hopkins FTIC core. TCRdb's own reprocessing of the public reads used fastp at Q25 and MiXCR and kept productive beta chains. When rows share a CDR3 protein, they turn into one entry using the most common DNA and genes. Recorded for this sample are some 18,000 distinct CDR3 sequences; 40% to 60% of them occurred a single time. The biggest ten clones account for 9.5% to 13% of the sample. Interpreted using the paper, the treatment or condition label stands for: roughly 10-day PBMC culture with coronavirus spike peptide pools or control peptides (ViraFEST assay).

The antigens for these receptors are not known. This sample comprised CD4+ T cells from blood, cultured in vitro, obtained before SARS-CoV-2 vaccination. The receptors were gathered from a human donor who had recovered from COVID-19.

This chain connects TRBV5-6 to TRBJ2-5; 13 bases align to TRBD2. Germline-derived CDR1 and CDR2 are SGHDT and YYEEEE. With V trimmed by 3 bases and J by 3 bases, 2 bases remained unmatched. This CDR3 is 15 amino acids long. The CDR3 nucleotides are TGTGCCAGCAGCTCCGGACTAGCGGGAGAAGAGACCCAGTACTTC. This sequence encodes CASSSGLAGEETQYF.

This clonotype has a handful of counts. The J gene is TRBJ1-4, the V gene TRBV19; TRBD1 matches 9 bases. Looked up from germline, CDR1 is LNHDA and CDR2 is SQIVND (reference sequence). The CDR3 is made up of 16 amino acids. V lost 6 bases to trimming and J lost 7 bases; unmatched junction nucleotides: 12. The CDR3 sequence is CASSQGQGQRIEKLFF. DNA for the CDR3: TGTGCCAGTAGCCAAGGACAGGGGCAAAGGATTGAAAAACTGTTTTTT.

The V and J genes are TRBV5-8 and TRBJ2-7; possible D gene TRBD2, 6 bases. V was cut by 5 bases and J by 5 bases, with 17 bases left in between. CDR3 size: 14 residues. Per the germline V gene, CDR1 is SGHTS and CDR2 is YDEGEE. CDR3 nucleotide sequence: TGTGCCAGCAGAACCACGGGGGTCTTTGACGAGCAGTACTTC. This gives the protein CASRTTGVFDEQYF. The full variable domain, its missing parts supplied by reference TRBV5-8 and TRBJ2-7, is EAGVTQSPTHLIKTRGQQATLRCSPISGHTSVYWYQQALGLGLQFLLWYDEGEERNRGNFPPRFSGRQFPNYSSELNVNALELEDSALYLCASRTTGVFDEQYFGPGTRLTVT.

This chain joins TRBV10-3 and TRBJ2-1; the D gene is possibly TRBD1 (6 bases). The CDR3 is made up of 17 amino acids. The germline gives CDR1 ENHRY, CDR2 SYGVKD. Trimming cost V 7 bases and J 0 bases, with 19 bases left between them. The CDR3 reads CAIKTPGHPSSYNEQFF. CDR3 coding DNA: TGTGCCATCAAAACCCCGGGACACCCGAGCTCCTACAATGAGCAGTTCTTC.

The chain carries TRBV28 and TRBJ1-2, with no clear D. CDR1 and CDR2 (germline): MDHEN, SYDVKM. This CDR3 spans 13 amino acids. The V end lost 1 base, the J end lost 4 bases, and 7 bases lay between the germline ends. The CDR3 sequence is CASSLSATYGYTF. In DNA, the CDR3 is TGTGCCAGCAGTTTATCGGCCACCTATGGCTACACCTTC.

This clonotype appeared a few times. The rearrangement links TRBV28 to TRBJ1-1, with D possibly matching TRBD1 (6 bases). The V gene's germline CDR1 is MDHEN and CDR2 SYDVKM. Deletions cut 8 bases from V and 12 bases from J, with 16 bases between. This CDR3 region has 11 residues. The CDR3 region has the DNA TGTGCCAGCGCATTACAGGGTCGGACTTTCTTT. It yields the protein CASALQGRTFF.

V is TRBV7-8 and J is TRBJ2-1, with no clear D. The V end was cut by 0 bases, the J end by 4 bases, with 7 bases between. Germline V gene sequence: CDR1 SGHVS, CDR2 FQNEAQ. The CDR3 totals 14 residues. The CDR3 loop is CASSLAHLYNEQFF. The CDR3 DNA is TGTGCCAGCAGCTTAGCGCACTTGTACAATGAGCAGTTCTTC.

The CDR3 coding sequence is TGTGCCAGCAGCTTCTATGGAGATTCACCCCTCCACTTT. This sequence encodes CASSFYGDSPLHF. The V call is TRBV12-3 or TRBV12-4, the J call TRBJ1-6; D call uncertain. V shed 6 bases and J shed 8 bases, with 11 bases lying between them. This CDR3 contains 13 residues.

V is TRBV5-4 and J is TRBJ1-2; D uncertain. Germline assignment: CDR1 SGHNT and CDR2 YYREEE (reference sequence). The V and J ends lost 4 bases and 6 bases respectively, with 13 bases between them. The CDR3 covers 13 residues. CDR3 sequence (DNA): TGTGCCAGCAGCGCTTCCCGGACTCATGGCTACACCTTC. Amino acid sequence: CASSASRTHGYTF. Full variable domain (outside the CDR3, taken from reference TRBV5-4 and TRBJ1-2): ETGVTQSPTHLIKTRGQQVTLRCSSQSGHNTVSWYQQALGQGPQFIFQYYREEENGRGNFPPRFSGLQFPNYSSELNVNALELDDSALYLCASSASRTHGYTFGSGTRLTVV.

V usage is TRBV28 and J usage is TRBJ2-2, with 11 nucleotides matching TRBD2. CDR3 length: 17 residues. With 0 bases clipped from V and 6 bases from J, the junction kept 6 bases outside the gene matches. CDR1 is MDHEN, CDR2 SYDVKM, per germline. The CDR3 is CASSLWSLAGGPGELFF. CDR3 nucleotide sequence: TGTGCCAGCAGTTTATGGTCTCTAGCGGGAGGCCCCGGGGAGCTGTTTTTT.

The chain uses TRBV18 and TRBJ2-2; 12 positions match TRBD2. Germline V gene data show CDR1 as KGHSH and CDR2 as LQKENI. V gave up 3 bases and J gave up 4 bases; unmatched junction bases: 3. The CDR3 spans 16 residues. CDR3: CASSPRTSGITGELFF. In DNA, the CDR3 is TGTGCCAGCTCACCCCGGACTAGCGGGATCACCGGGGAGCTGTTTTTT.

In its sample, this clonotype ranks as medium-sized. The chain uses TRBV5-1 and TRBJ1-2; D call uncertain. In germline, CDR1 is SGHRS, CDR2 YFSETQ. The CDR3 spans 14 residues. Trimming took off 4 bases at V and 5 bases at J, with 15 bases between the two ends. The CDR3 sequence: CASSTPREGYGYTF. CDR3 DNA sequence: TGCGCCAGCAGCACCCCGCGGGAGGGATATGGCTACACCTTC.

The rearrangement joins TRBV6-1 to TRBJ2-5; TRBD1 might be the D (6 bases). V lost 6 bases and J 5 bases, leaving 13 bases between the germline ends. Per the germline V gene, CDR1 is MNHNS and CDR2 is SASEGT. The length of the CDR3 is 13 residues. The CDR3 protein is CASSLGTWETQYF. The CDR3, as DNA: TGTGCCAGCAGCCTAGGGACATGGGAGACCCAGTACTTC.

This chain uses TRBV20-1 with TRBJ2-7, with 10 bases aligning to TRBD1. The CDR3 extends over 14 amino acids. Unmatched junction bases numbered 10, after V lost 6 bases and J lost 5 bases. Per the germline V gene, CDR1 is DFQATT and CDR2 is SNEGSKA (reference sequence). Here the CDR3 reads CSAGRQTGGNEQYF. In DNA form, the CDR3 reads TGCAGTGCGGGGCGACAGACAGGGGGCAACGAGCAGTACTTC.

V gene TRBV28 combines with J gene TRBJ2-7; 7 bases align to TRBD1. CDR1 and CDR2 (germline): MDHEN, SYDVKM. The length of the CDR3 is 15 residues. With V trimmed by 3 bases and J by 0 bases, 5 bases remained unmatched. The CDR3 bases are TGTGCCAGCAGTTTTAGACAGGGACGCTCCTACGAGCAGTACTTC. Its protein is CASSFRQGRSYEQYF.